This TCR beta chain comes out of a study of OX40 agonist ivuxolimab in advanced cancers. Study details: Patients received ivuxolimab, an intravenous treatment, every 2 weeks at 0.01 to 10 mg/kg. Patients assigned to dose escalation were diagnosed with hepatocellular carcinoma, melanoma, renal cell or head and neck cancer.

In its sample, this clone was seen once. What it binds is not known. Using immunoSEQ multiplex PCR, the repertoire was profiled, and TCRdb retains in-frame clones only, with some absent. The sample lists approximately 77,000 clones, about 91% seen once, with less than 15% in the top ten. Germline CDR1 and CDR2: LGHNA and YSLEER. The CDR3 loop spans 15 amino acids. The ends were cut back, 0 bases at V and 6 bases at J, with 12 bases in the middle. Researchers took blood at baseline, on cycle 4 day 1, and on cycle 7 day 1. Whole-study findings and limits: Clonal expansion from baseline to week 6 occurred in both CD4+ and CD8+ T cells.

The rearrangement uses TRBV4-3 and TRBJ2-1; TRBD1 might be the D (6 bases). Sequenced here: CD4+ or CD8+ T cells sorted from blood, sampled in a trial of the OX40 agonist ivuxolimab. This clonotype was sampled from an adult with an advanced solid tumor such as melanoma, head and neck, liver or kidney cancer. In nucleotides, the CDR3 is TGCGCCAGCAGCCAAGAAAATAGAGGGGGCAATGAGCAGTTCTTC. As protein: CASSQENRGGNEQFF.